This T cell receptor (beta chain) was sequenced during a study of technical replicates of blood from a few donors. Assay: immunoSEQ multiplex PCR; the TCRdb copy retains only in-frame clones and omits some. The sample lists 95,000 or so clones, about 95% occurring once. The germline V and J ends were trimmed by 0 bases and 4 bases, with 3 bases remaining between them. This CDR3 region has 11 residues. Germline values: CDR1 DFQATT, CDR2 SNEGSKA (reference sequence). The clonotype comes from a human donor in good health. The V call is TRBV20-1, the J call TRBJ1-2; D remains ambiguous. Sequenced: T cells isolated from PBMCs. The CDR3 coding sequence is TGCAGTGCTAGAGACGGCTATGGCTACACCTTC. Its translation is CSARDGYGYTF.